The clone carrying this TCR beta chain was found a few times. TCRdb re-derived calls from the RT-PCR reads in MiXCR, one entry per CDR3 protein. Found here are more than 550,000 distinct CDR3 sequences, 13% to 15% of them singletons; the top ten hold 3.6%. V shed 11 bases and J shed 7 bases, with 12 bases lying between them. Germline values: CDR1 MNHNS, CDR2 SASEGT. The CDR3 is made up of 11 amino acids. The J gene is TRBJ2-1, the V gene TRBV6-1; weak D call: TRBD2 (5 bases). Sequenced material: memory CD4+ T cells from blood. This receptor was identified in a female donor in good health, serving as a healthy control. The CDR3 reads CAGLRGNEQFF. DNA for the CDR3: TGTGCCGGACTTCGTGGGAATGAGCAGTTCTTC.